Given below is one TCR beta chain in context. The germline V gene has CDR1 LNHDA and CDR2 SQIVND (reference sequence). The CDR3 has 14 residues. Trimming removed 3 bases from V and 1 base from J, with 6 bases in between. This sample stems from a study of blood T cell repertoires in COVID-19. At the level of the study: The origin of the acute and convalescent COVID-19 samples was the United States, Italy and Spain. T cells, B-cell-depleted T cells, or PBMCs provided the cDNA or gDNA that served as material.

The authors' processing: Reference gene primers were amplified, and this amplification served to estimate nucleated cell counts. Libraries were prepared by immunoSEQ multiplex PCR; TCRdb keeps only in-frame clonotypes and omits some of them. V and J calls and clone size are as listed in that table; D and trimming were resolved from the DNA. Of 150,000 to 200,000 clones in the sample, around nine tenths are singletons; the top ten hold less than 6.5%. This receptor was taken from a human donor in a cohort sampled during active COVID-19. The specimen sequenced was peripheral blood. The V and J genes are TRBV19 and TRBJ2-2; no definite D call. CDR3 coding DNA: TGTGCCAGTAGTATTAATAAGAACACCGGGGAGCTGTTTTTT. Translation gives CASSINKNTGELFF.